These 13 T cell receptor beta chains came from one sample sequenced in a study of blood T cell repertoires in COVID-19. Generated by immunoSEQ multiplex PCR, the TCRdb table keeps only in-frame clones and is missing some. This sample carries fewer than 70,000 clones, 86% of them seen once, and the ten largest clones take approximately 15%. The specimen was peripheral blood. These TCRs come from a man in his forties with COVID-19, enrolled during active disease.

This sequence joins TRBV29-1 and TRBJ2-7; perhaps TRBD2 as D (6 bases). The CDR3 is 12 amino acids. The ends were cut back, 7 bases at V and 5 bases at J, with 15 bases in the middle. CDR1 and CDR2 (germline): SQVTM, ANQGSEA. This CDR3 is CSGKGGSDEQYF. CDR3 DNA: TGCAGCGGTAAGGGAGGATCGGACGAGCAGTACTTC.

The chain uses TRBV5-4 and TRBJ2-6, with 9 bases identical to TRBD1. The CDR3 totals 14 residues. CDR1 and CDR2 (germline): SGHNT, YYREEE (reference sequence). V trimming: 9 bases; J trimming: 2 bases; junction bases outside the gene matches: 3. The CDR3 reads CAMGDRAGANVLTF. CDR3 in DNA: TGTGCCATGGGGGACAGGGCTGGGGCCAACGTCCTGACTTTC.

V usage is TRBV6-5 and J usage is TRBJ1-5, with TRBD1 identical over 7 bases. CDR1 and CDR2 (germline): MNHEY, SVGAGI. Trimming took 6 bases from V and 6 from J; bases not matched to a gene: 5. The CDR3 consists of 13 residues. In DNA, the CDR3 is TGTGCCAGCAGACTCACAGGGGCTCAGCCCCAGCATTTT. Its translation: CASRLTGAQPQHF.

This chain uses TRBV5-6 with TRBJ1-6; D is uncertain. Trimming removed 4 bases at V and 10 bases at J, with 12 bases between. This CDR3 is built from 13 residues. Germline V gives CDR1 SGHDT, CDR2 YYEEEE. The CDR3 sequence: CASSRTPGSPLHF. CDR3 DNA sequence: TGTGCCAGCAGCAGAACTCCAGGATCACCCCTCCACTTT.

The genes are TRBV12-3 or TRBV12-4 and TRBJ2-5; D may be TRBD1 (5 bases). This CDR3 is 13 amino acids long. V was trimmed by 6 bases and J by 1 base, leaving 9 bases between them. The CDR3 region is CASSPGSQETQYF. The CDR3 DNA is TGTGCCAGCAGCCCAGGGTCCCAAGAGACCCAGTACTTC.

The V gene is TRBV4-2, the J gene TRBJ1-6, with 8 bases that match TRBD1. The ends lost 1 base at V and 8 bases at J; junction bases unmatched: 10. The CDR3 has 17 amino acids. Looked up from germline, CDR1 is LGHNA and CDR2 is YNFKEQ. CDR3 protein: CASSQGFSGGADSPLHF. DNA of the CDR3: TGTGCCAGCAGCCAAGGGTTCTCAGGGGGCGCGGATTCACCCCTCCACTTT.

This clone was seen only a few times. The chain recombines TRBV5-1 with TRBJ1-1; 7 nucleotides line up with TRBD1. Per the germline V gene, CDR1 is SGHRS and CDR2 is YFSETQ. This CDR3 contains 14 residues. V dropped 2 bases and J dropped 5; count of bases not matched to a gene: 6. The CDR3 spells CASSLQGIRTEAFF. Written as DNA, the CDR3 is TGCGCCAGCAGCTTACAGGGGATAAGGACTGAAGCTTTCTTT.

The chain links TRBV19 to TRBJ2-3; TRBD1 might be the D (6 bases). V lost 3 bases and J lost 2, with 12 bases in between. The CDR3 spans 15 residues. The germline gives CDR1 LNHDA, CDR2 SQIVND (reference sequence). The CDR3 here is CASSIIGTLTDTQYF. CDR3 coding DNA: TGTGCCAGTAGTATCATAGGGACACTCACAGATACGCAGTATTTT.

The chain couples TRBV28 to TRBJ1-4; D possibly corresponds to TRBD1 (5 bases). The CDR3 is 15 residues long. The V gene lost 5 bases and the J gene lost 1 base, with 11 bases spanning the gap. Germline V gene lookup returns CDR1 MDHEN and CDR2 SYDVKM. The CDR3 bases are TGTGCCAGCAGTCAGACGGGGGGAACTAATGAAAAACTGTTTTTT. Its translation is CASSQTGGTNEKLFF.

The chain couples TRBV19 to TRBJ1-1; the D is unclear. Trimming left V 3 bases short and J 1 base short, with 18 bases between. CDR1 and CDR2 from the germline V gene are LNHDA and SQIVND (reference sequence). CDR3 length equals 17 residues. The CDR3 region is CASSIGLAGGKNTEAFF. CDR3 bases: TGTGCCAGTAGTATCGGGTTGGCAGGAGGGAAGAACACTGAAGCTTTCTTT.

This clone came up a few times. The chain uses TRBV5-1 and TRBJ1-3; the D gene is possibly TRBD1 (5 bases). Germline V CDR1 and CDR2: SGHRS, YFSETQ. This CDR3 is built from 14 residues. Trimming stripped 3 bases from V and 0 bases from J, with 7 bases between. CDR3 in DNA: TGCGCCAGCAGCTCGCAGGGCTCTGGAAACACCATATATTTT. Translating gives CASSSQGSGNTIYF.

This clone has a single count. The genes are TRBV28 and TRBJ2-7; D perhaps matches TRBD1 (6 bases). The CDR3 consists of 17 residues. CDR1 MDHEN and CDR2 SYDVKM come from the germline V gene. Trimming removed 1 base at V and 3 bases at J, with 19 bases between. The CDR3 region has the DNA TGTGCCAGCAGTTTATCTCTTCACCGGGACAACAACTACGAGCAGTACTTC. This translates into CASSLSLHRDNNYEQYF.

The chain couples TRBV12-3 or TRBV12-4 to TRBJ2-7; perhaps TRBD1 as D (5 bases). The CDR3 is 13 amino acids. V lost 6 bases and J 3 bases, leaving 12 bases between the germline ends. CDR3 bases: TGTGCCAGCAGCCCGGTTCAGGGCTACGAGCAGTACTTC. This gives the protein CASSPVQGYEQYF.